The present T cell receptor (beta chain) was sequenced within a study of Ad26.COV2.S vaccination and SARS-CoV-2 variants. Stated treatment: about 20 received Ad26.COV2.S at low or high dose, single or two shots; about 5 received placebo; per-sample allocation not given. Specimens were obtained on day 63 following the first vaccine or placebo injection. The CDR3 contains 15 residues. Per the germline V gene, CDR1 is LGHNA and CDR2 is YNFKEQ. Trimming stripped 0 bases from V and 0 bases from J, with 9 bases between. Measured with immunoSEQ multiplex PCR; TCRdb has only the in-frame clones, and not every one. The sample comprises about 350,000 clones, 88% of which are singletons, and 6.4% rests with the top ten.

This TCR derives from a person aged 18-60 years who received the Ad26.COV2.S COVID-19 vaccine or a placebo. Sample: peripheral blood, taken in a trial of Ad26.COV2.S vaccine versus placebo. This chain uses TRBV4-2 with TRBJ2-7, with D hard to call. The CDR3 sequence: CASSQDLQVSYEQYF. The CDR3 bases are TGTGCCAGCAGCCAAGATTTGCAGGTCTCCTACGAGCAGTACTTC.